Listed here are 13 T cell receptor beta chains from one sample, sequenced in a study of T cell responses to AZD1222 COVID-19 vaccine. Sequenced by immunoSEQ multiplex PCR; TCRdb stores in-frame clones only, minus some. The sample lists about 67,000 clones, about 83% occurring once. The sequencing here drew on peripheral blood, taken 28 days after the second AZD1222 dose. Receptors originate from an adult who received the AZD1222 COVID-19 vaccine.

The chain has TRBV6-4 and TRBJ2-5, with D perhaps TRBD2 (5 bases). Trimming removed 7 bases from V and 1 base from J, with 19 bases in between. Germline V lookup: CDR1 MRHNA, CDR2 SNTAGT. CDR3 size: 16 residues. CDR3 sequence (DNA): TGTGCCAGCACCTCCAGAGGGTCAAACCGCCAAGAGACCCAGTACTTC. Its translation is CASTSRGSNRQETQYF.

J is TRBJ1-2 and V is TRBV11-2, with 9 bases aligning to TRBD1. Trimming removed 3 bases from V and 8 bases from J; junction bases left unmatched: 4. The CDR3 extends over 13 amino acids. Germline lookup yields CDR1 SGHAT and CDR2 FQNNGV. CDR3 DNA sequence: TGTGCCAGCAGCTTGGGACAGGGACGCGGCTACACCTTC. This encodes CASSLGQGRGYTF.

CDR3: CASSPQAGGHSTGELFF. In DNA form, the CDR3 reads TGTGCCAGCAGCCCTCAAGCGGGGGGGCATAGCACCGGGGAGCTGTTTTTT. The chain recombines TRBV7-6 with TRBJ2-2, with 10 bases that match TRBD2. The CDR3 extends over 17 amino acids. Germline trimming cut 5 bases from V and 4 bases from J; bases unmatched to any gene: 10. Germline CDR1 SGHVS, CDR2 FNYEAQ.

This clone was recorded once. The rearrangement links TRBV4-2 to TRBJ2-7; D is ambiguous. This CDR3 is 15 amino acids long. Trimming pared 1 base from V and 2 bases from J, leaving 12 bases between. Germline CDR1 is LGHNA and CDR2 is YNFKEQ. The CDR3 region has the DNA TGTGCCAGCAGCCAAGTTGACGGGTTCGCCTACGAGCAGTACTTC. The encoded protein is CASSQVDGFAYEQYF.

V is TRBV28 and J is TRBJ1-2; D remains ambiguous. Germline V gene data show CDR1 as MDHEN and CDR2 as SYDVKM. CDR3 size: 16 residues. Between the trimmed V and J ends, which lost 5 bases and 0 bases, there was a span of 16 bases. DNA of the CDR3: TGTGCCAGCAGTACTACGGCGGGAAACACTAACTATGGCTACACCTTC. Protein sequence: CASSTTAGNTNYGYTF.

CDR3 sequence: CASSVTGYREKDGYTF. The CDR3 DNA follows: TGTGCCAGCAGCGTGACCGGATACAGGGAAAAAGATGGCTACACCTTC. This sequence joins TRBV9 and TRBJ1-2; possibly TRBD1 for D (6 bases). The germline V and J ends were trimmed by 2 bases and 6 bases, with 20 bases remaining between them. The germline V gene encodes CDR1 SGDLS and CDR2 YYNGEE. CDR3 length: 16 amino acids. Variable domain in full (rest from reference TRBV9 and TRBJ1-2): DSGVTQTPKHLITATGQRVTLRCSPRSGDLSVYWYQQSLDQGLQFLIQYYNGEERAKGNILERFSAQQFPDLHSELNLSSLELGDSALYFCASSVTGYREKDGYTFGSGTRLTVV.

This clone was seen a few times. V gene TRBV6-5 combines with J gene TRBJ1-1; unclear D gene. V lost 7 bases and J 4 bases, leaving 7 bases between the germline ends. CDR1 is MNHEY, CDR2 SVGAGI, per germline. The CDR3 totals 11 residues. DNA for the CDR3: TGTGCCAGCAAACGGGCCACTGAAGCTTTCTTT. It encodes CASKRATEAFF.

V usage is TRBV18 and J usage is TRBJ1-4; 7 positions agree with TRBD1. The germline V gene encodes CDR1 KGHSH and CDR2 LQKENI. V trimming: 6 bases; J trimming: 6 bases; junction bases outside the gene matches: 4. CDR3 length equals 13 residues. CDR3 region: CASSPRGHEKLFF. CDR3 nucleotide sequence: TGTGCCAGCTCGCCTAGGGGGCATGAAAAACTGTTTTTT.

This chain connects TRBV9 to TRBJ1-4; D is unclear. Germline lookup yields CDR1 SGDLS and CDR2 YYNGEE. The CDR3 has 15 amino acids. The ends were cut back, 1 base at V and 3 bases at J, with 10 bases in the middle. CDR3 sequence: CASSVSETSNEKLFF. In DNA form, the CDR3 reads TGTGCCAGCAGCGTATCGGAGACATCTAATGAAAAACTGTTTTTT. The full variable domain, in which reference TRBV9 and TRBJ1-4 provide the parts outside the CDR3, is DSGVTQTPKHLITATGQRVTLRCSPRSGDLSVYWYQQSLDQGLQFLIQYYNGEERAKGNILERFSAQQFPDLHSELNLSSLELGDSALYFCASSVSETSNEKLFFGSGTQLSVL.

The chain uses TRBV12-3 or TRBV12-4 and TRBJ2-7; D call uncertain. The CDR3 is 13 residues long. V lost 4 bases, J lost 5 bases, and 12 bases lay in between. The CDR3 region is CASSYGSNDEQYF. DNA of the CDR3: TGTGCCAGCAGTTACGGATCCAATGACGAGCAGTACTTC.

The sample holds one count of this clone. The chain combines TRBV6-5 with TRBJ2-2; D is ambiguous. The CDR3 totals 13 residues. V was trimmed by 6 bases and J by 4 bases, leaving 9 bases between them. Germline V gene lookup returns CDR1 MNHEY and CDR2 SVGAGI. CDR3 protein: CASSPLGTGELFF. CDR3 in DNA: TGTGCCAGCAGCCCCCTGGGCACCGGGGAGCTGTTTTTT.

This chain joins TRBV7-4 and TRBJ2-1, with 8 bases fitting TRBD2. The trim removed 10 bases at V and 4 bases at J, leaving 12 bases unmatched. Germline CDR1 reads SGHVT; CDR2 reads SQSDAQ. This CDR3 spans 15 amino acids. In nucleotides, the CDR3 is TGTGCCAACAAGATGAGCGGGGGACTTTACAATGAGCAGTTCTTC. This encodes CANKMSGGLYNEQFF.

V is TRBV10-3 and J is TRBJ1-2; no reliable D call. V was pared by 0 bases and J by 4 bases, with 12 bases between. The CDR3 spans 15 residues. CDR1 is ENHRY and CDR2 is SYGVKD in the germline V gene. As DNA, the CDR3 is TGTGCCATCAGTGAGTCGGGCAGCCTTGGCTATGGCTACACCTTC. Its protein product is CAISESGSLGYGYTF.